The entry that follows covers one T cell receptor beta chain sequence. The antigen is not known. Clones were sequenced by immunoSEQ multiplex PCR, and TCRdb holds only the in-frame ones, with some missing. This table has about 90,000 clones, more than 80% appearing once. Time point meaning: cycle 4 day 1 (C4D1), after more than five weeks of nivolumab. There was relapse after autologous stem cell transplantation in every patient, and there was variation in brentuximab vedotin exposure. The data belong to a study of PD-1 blockade in classical Hodgkin lymphoma. Study results and limitations: CD4+ TCR diversity rose significantly by C4D1, and CD8+ TCR diversity did not. Complete responders' baseline diversity resembled that of newly diagnosed patients.

This sequence originates from a human donor with classical Hodgkin lymphoma. The source material was peripheral blood mononuclear cells (PBMCs), sampled before the fourth cycle of nivolumab.

The CDR3 is CASSQTGGRGIQYF. The CDR3 region has the DNA TGTGCCAGCAGCCAAACAGGGGGCAGGGGCATTCAGTACTTC. V and J are TRBV11-2 and TRBJ2-4; 9 bases agree with TRBD1. Germline V gene data show CDR1 as SGHAT and CDR2 as FQNNGV. The CDR3 covers 14 residues. J was trimmed by 9 bases and V by 5 bases; bases with no gene match: 8.